The sequence of this T cell receptor (beta chain) was determined in a study of breast tumors, draining lymph nodes, adjacent tissues. Samples came from axillary lymph nodes draining the breast cancer. This clonotype was detected ten times or more. Its antigen is currently unknown. Study outcomes and limitations: Tumors had less TCR diversity than lymph nodes, more than nontumor tissue.

From the multiplex PCR reads, TCRdb called clonotypes with MiXCR, one entry per CDR3 protein. The sample includes tens of thousands of distinct CDR3 sequences, around 30% of them seen just once. Germline CDR1 reads DFQATT; CDR2 reads SNEGSKA (reference sequence). There are 12 residues in the CDR3. Trimming pared 6 bases from V and 6 bases from J, leaving 11 bases between. The chain links TRBV20-1 to TRBJ2-2; D gene uncertain. The clonotype comes from a female donor with breast cancer. Some clones in this sample may be carry-over from other donors' samples. The sample taken for sequencing was axillary lymph node tissue. CDR3 region: CSARVFAGELFF. The CDR3 DNA follows: TGCAGTGCCCGCGTGTTTGCCGGGGAGCTGTTTTTT.